This TCR beta chain was recovered during a study of T cell repertoires in cytomegalovirus infection. About the study: Public TCR beta signatures provided an indication of both CMV infection and a matching HLA type.

Findings and caveats of the study: There were carriers of CMV plus the relevant HLA, and cumulative public TCR beta family frequency identified them. In two of eight donors, the top clonotype was HLA-C-restricted CMV-specific.

From the reads, TCRdb called clonotypes with MiXCR, one entry per CDR3 protein. Of some 120,000 distinct CDR3 sequences detected, around 10% appear once; the ten largest clones hold roughly 31%. This clonotype was observed many times. The antigen remains unidentified. The sequenced sample consisted of PBMCs, sequenced either directly or after in vitro stimulation (not recorded which). This TCR derives from a human donor in good health (CMV status not recorded). Some clones in this sample may be carry-over from other donors' samples.

The DNA for the CDR3 is TGTGCCAGCAGCTTAGGGGCTTTACCTAAGGCTTTCTTT. Amino acids: CASSLGALPKAFF. The rearrangement uses TRBV7-9 and TRBJ1-1; D not resolved. The germline CDR1 and CDR2 sequences are SEHNR and FQNEAQ (reference sequence). The CDR3 is made up of 13 amino acids. The V gene lost 1 base and the J gene lost 11 bases, with 14 bases spanning the gap.